This T cell receptor beta chain was retrieved from a study of cytomegalovirus exposure and HLA in healthy donors (dated by TCRdb to the late 2010s). A note on the overall study: An earlier analysis of 587 of the donors reported about 280 Gb of sequence data and approximately 120 million unique TCR beta sequences obtained from about 170 million T cells. An early release covering 500 to 750 HLA-typed donors comprised 250 to 350 gigabases of sequencing data and around 80 million unique TCR sequences. Of the approximately 400 genotyped donors, about 84% fell in the genetic ancestry cluster associated with self-reported Caucasian donors. The study aimed to test whether signatures of past pathogen exposure could be identified by cataloging public T cell receptors. The T cell repertoires of under 750 subjects were profiled by immunosequencing and related to cytomegalovirus serostatus. Along with the 666-subject first cohort, a separate validation cohort of over a hundred different subjects was used. To predict cytomegalovirus infection status, the study combined high-throughput TCR immunosequencing, statistical association of individual TCRs with disease status, and machine learning. In a later analysis, previously published TCR beta repertoires from 666 donors were re-analyzed and high-resolution HLA genotyping was added so that TCR occurrence patterns could be studied. In the later analysis, no new phenotypic data were used to find candidate immune exposures; instead, reliance was placed on TCR beta sequences and their occurrence across donors. An earlier analysis of a few hundred of the donors applied high-throughput TCR beta sequencing to assess whether each TCR beta V gene segment acted as functional or pseudogenic. Alongside the repertoire data, information on donor age, sex, ethnicity and CMV serostatus was compiled. In a later genetic analysis, genome-wide SNP genotypes for about 55% of the roughly 700 donors were used, and that subset was treated as a discovery cohort. All discovery cohort repertoires had been generated using a single sequencing platform. HLA typing included class I and class II loci at four-digit resolution. Typing coverage differed by locus: A, B, C, DRB1 and DQB1 were typed in roughly 620-630 donors, DQA1 in 500 to 550, DPA1 in approximately 600, and DPB1 in just under 490. A handful of DR-DQ haplotypes were treated as single units for association and clustering because of strong linkage in the cohort. Among about 360 genotyped donors of the cohort, an average of approximately 240,000 unique TCR beta nucleotide sequences were sequenced per donor, around 20% of them non-productive. Beyond this particular receptor, the publication reports: In vitro tests confirmed that three of the cytomegalovirus-associated TCR beta chains recognize cytomegalovirus antigens. Broadly in line with IMGT annotations, most TCR beta V segments showed up in productive rearrangements about 87% or about 30% of the time in an earlier analysis of 587 of the donors. The cohort was sequenced for TCR beta chains only, and without alpha or paired-chain data the features that could be detected were limited. Correlated functional status among segregating V segments might reflect linkage disequilibrium, but an unknown experimental factor could not be ruled out. Strong co-occurrence of HLA alleles, especially DR and DQ, made assigning TCR associations to individual alleles difficult. A further reported finding was that TCR beta sequences accurately predicted the HLA-A and HLA-B alleles for most subjects in the first cohort. Roughly uniform sequencing depth across donors was assumed in presence/absence analyses, although this assumption may not hold. A later analysis found that TCR association rates varied across HLA loci, with DRB1 alleles showing the most associated TCRs and HLA-C alleles the fewest. Because counts were too low, 15 to 20 rarely observed V segments, including chromosome 9 orphons, were excluded from the earlier analysis of some 540 of the donors. In a later genetic analysis, fewer N-insertions in productive TCRs were reported among donors in an Asian-associated ancestry cluster than the roughly 700-donor mean. A cluster of highly shared sequence variants was judged likely to be a technical artifact of the sequencing pipeline. In a later genetic analysis, a missense DCLRE1C variant was associated with V-gene and J-gene trimming of TCR beta chains, and the association was replicated in an independent cohort. Because the 87-base-pair reads could not distinguish some IMGT-functional V segments, including TRBV6-2 and TRBV6-3, those segments were excluded. For the cohort, immune exposure information was limited to CMV serostatus. According to a later analysis, parvovirus B19, influenza, CMV and Epstein-Barr virus appeared linked to several top co-occurrence clusters. The classifier was reported to diagnose cytomegalovirus status with high specificity and sensitivity in both the original and validation cohorts. A later analysis found that most CMV-associated TCR beta chains appeared HLA-restricted, with HLA associations seemingly driven largely by CMV exposure. The authors suggested that the approach could potentially be extended to other disease states and immunological phenotypes. Specific HLA alleles were associated with 16,951 TCR beta sequences at a false discovery rate of 0.05 in a later analysis. Compared with equally common non-associated chains, HLA-associated TCR beta chains in a later analysis were more clonally expanded and had lower generation probabilities. In the study, around 150 TCR beta chains were listed as associated with cytomegalovirus. Most TCR sequences were seen in very few donors, while some public TCRs were found in many individuals. Because HLA typing was unavailable for some donors at each locus, only the typed subset was used in association tests.

From a lookup of the germline V gene (reference sequence), CDR1 and CDR2 are LNHDA and SQIVND. The CDR3 contains 15 residues, cysteine and phenylalanine counted. The retained sequence is limited to the CDR3, 45 bases, with the frame set at the first base. The junction shows trimming of 4 bases on V and 10 bases on J, and the gene matches do not reach 13 bases of it. Receptors were amplified or captured by the immunoSEQ multiplex PCR assay. For the multiplex PCR, a mixture combining 60 forward primers for TCR Vbeta segments and 13 reverse primers for TCR Jbeta segments was used. The CDR3 region of rearranged TCR beta genes was amplified from genomic DNA with a multiplex PCR assay. Amplified TCR beta libraries were sequenced as 87-base-pair reads on the Illumina HiSeq System. The authors processed their data as follows. A later analysis tallied 70 million to 100 million unique TCR beta chains across the 666 repertoires, and about 12 million of those chains were shared by two or more donors. Raw reads were error-corrected and collapsed into unique sequences with a nearest-neighbor algorithm that merged closely related sequences to remove PCR and sequencing errors. Alignment of CDR3 sequences to IMGT reference sequences was used to assign V, D and J gene segments. Each retained sequence needed at least a six-nucleotide match to both a V gene segment and a J gene segment. A rearrangement was called productive if the CDR3 had no stop codons and remained in frame with V and J, and every other rearrangement was called non-productive. Following IMGT convention, CDR3 was defined as the stretch from the second conserved V-encoded cysteine up to the conserved J-encoded phenylalanine. In an earlier analysis of 550 to 650 of the donors, sequences lacking an unambiguous match to a single V gene segment were excluded. An earlier analysis of about 590 of the donors classified V segments as functional when productive rearrangements were above 56.7% and as segregating when the standard deviation between donors was above 5%. A statistical classification framework was built to diagnose cytomegalovirus status from the catalog of TCR beta chain sequences. In a later analysis, V and J genes were assigned by comparing TCR nucleotide sequences against IMGT/GENE-DB human TR gene sequences. In a later analysis, CDR3 sequences and most-parsimonious VDJ recombination scenarios were assigned using the TCRdist pipeline. In a later analysis, each TCR beta chain was defined by its CDR3 amino acid sequence together with its V-gene family, and reads lacking a unique V-gene family were excluded. To address suspected cross-contamination and a sequencing artifact, a later analysis removed a few hundred highly shared, low-generation-probability nucleotide sequences. In a later analysis, a clonal expansion index for each public chain was calculated from normalized within-repertoire ranks of inferred template counts. In a later analysis, generation probabilities were computed using a VDJ recombination model fitted to out-of-frame rearrangements, and the results were checked against IGoR. A later analysis scored TCR-TCR, TCR-HLA and TCR-CMV co-occurrence with hypergeometric tests, applying a repertoire-size bias correction to TCR pairs. In a later analysis, false discovery rates were estimated by permuting HLA or CMV assignments 20 times. In a later analysis, co-occurring TCRs were grouped using DBSCAN, and TCRdist sequence similarity was added for clustering within HLA-allele-positive subsets. Repertoires with fewer than 30,000 or more than 120,000 public chains were left out of co-occurrence clustering, as were five repertoires with anomalous nucleotide sharing. TCRdb took this table from immuneACCESS and kept in-frame rearrangements with V and J called. Such tables lack part of the clones; where checked against another copy, unresolved V genes explain under half of the gap, and the rest is unexplained. From that table come the V and J calls and clone size; the DNA was used to work out D and trimming. This sample lists roughly 190,000 clones; 70% to 75% were detected once. Jointly, the top ten make up approximately 4.6% of the sample.

The cohort was made up of 500 to 850 healthy bone marrow donors. All cohort members were sampled while nominally healthy, although unrecorded immune exposures were likely present. The donor was CMV seropositive and was included in the group of 250 to 300 seropositive cohort members. Every donor gave a peripheral blood sample, and the peripheral blood mononuclear cells from that sample were used for TCR beta sequencing. The Qiagen DNeasy Blood Extraction Kit was used to extract genomic DNA from the blood cell samples. Concerning this clone itself: The specificity of this receptor is unknown. No base-level quality is on record; no much larger clone is a single base apart.

This chain joins TRBV19 to TRBJ1-1, with 9 bases matching TRBD1. The sequence was collected from a young man in good health and CMV-seropositive. The sample was PBMCs. The bases read TGTGCCAGTAGTACCTACAGGGGGCCCTGGGGCGGAGCTTTCTTT. It translates as CASSTYRGPWGGAFF.